The next 3 T cell receptor beta chains were all read from a single sample in a study of cytomegalovirus exposure and HLA in healthy donors. Both 60 Vbeta primers and 13 Jbeta primers went into the PCR. The repertoire was sequenced with immunoSEQ multiplex PCR; TCRdb's copy has only in-frame clones and lacks some. The sample contains about 180,000 clones, around 75% of which appear only once. The sample taken for sequencing was PBMCs. The source of these receptors is a male donor in good health and CMV-seronegative.

The V gene is TRBV19, the J gene TRBJ1-5, with 7 bases aligning to TRBD1. This CDR3 spans 16 amino acids. In germline, CDR1 is LNHDA, CDR2 SQIVND (reference sequence). After removal of 6 bases from V and 0 bases from J, the junction contained 8 bases not matched to a gene. CDR3: CASRPGTANSNQPQHF. The CDR3 bases are TGTGCCAGTAGACCTGGGACAGCAAATAGCAATCAGCCCCAGCATTTT. The variable domain in full, completed from reference TRBV19 and TRBJ1-5, reads DGGITQSPKYLFRKEGQNVTLSCEQNLNHDAMYWYRQDPGQGLRLIYYSQIVNDFQKGDIAEGYSVSREKKESFPLTVTSAQKNPTAFYLCASRPGTANSNQPQHFGDGTRLSIL.

This clone came up a few times. This sequence joins TRBV6-1 and TRBJ1-1; 8 bases agree with TRBD1. V gave up 8 bases and J gave up 3 bases; unmatched junction bases: 11. From germline, CDR1 is MNHNS and CDR2 SASEGT. The CDR3 is 15 residues long. The DNA of the CDR3 is TGTGCCAGCGAGATCCAGGGGGCTCGAGACACTGAAGCTTTCTTT. This gives the protein CASEIQGARDTEAFF.

This sequence joins TRBV15 and TRBJ2-7; the D gene is possibly TRBD2 (6 bases). Looked up from germline, CDR1 is LNHNV and CDR2 is YYDKDF (reference sequence). This CDR3 has 14 residues. Trimming removed 5 bases at V and 1 base at J, with 12 bases between. CDR3 sequence reads: CATSARDGSYEQYF. CDR3 in DNA: TGTGCCACCAGCGCGCGGGACGGTTCCTACGAGCAGTACTTC.